The 10 T cell receptor beta chains below were found in one sample sequenced in a study of regulatory T cells in long-lasting Graves disease. Time point denoted: newly diagnosed GD, antithyroid drugs for less than 3 months. TCR sequences were obtained from RNA taken from PBMCs. For TCR beta, libraries came from iRepertoire HTBI primers and Arm-PCR of CDR3 regions. Using its own MiXCR run on the multiplex PCR reads, TCRdb lists one record per CDR3 protein. The table includes some 400,000 distinct CDR3 sequences, 14% to 15% detected once. The sample was also linked to a second study, of T cells in Graves' hyperthyroidism and ophthalmopathy.

Source: peripheral blood mononuclear cells (PBMCs), taken at new diagnosis, from a patient treated with antithyroid drugs. The receptors shown here come from a woman under 40 with Graves disease.

This chain connects TRBV19 to TRBJ1-2, with TRBD1 as a possible D gene (5 bases). Trimming pared 6 bases from V and 5 bases from J, leaving 19 bases between. The CDR3 contains 15 residues. Germline V CDR1 and CDR2: LNHDA, SQIVND (reference sequence). The CDR3 here is CASSSAPGRNYGYTF. DNA for the CDR3: TGTGCCAGTAGCTCTGCCCCGGGACGGAATTATGGCTACACCTTC.

This clonotype was detected a few times. The rearrangement uses TRBV28 and TRBJ1-1; no reliable D call. The V and J ends lost 10 bases and 8 bases respectively, with 11 bases between them. The CDR3 has 10 residues. In germline, CDR1 is MDHEN, CDR2 SYDVKM. The CDR3 protein is CATFSGEAFF. CDR3 bases: TGTGCCACCTTTTCGGGGGAAGCTTTCTTT.

Ten or more counts support this clonotype. The V call is TRBV19, the J call TRBJ2-5; 10 bases align to TRBD2. The CDR3 extends over 13 amino acids. Trimming removed 7 bases from V and 5 bases from J; junction bases left unmatched: 4. In germline, CDR1 is LNHDA, CDR2 SQIVND (reference sequence). DNA of the CDR3: TGTGCCAGTAACCCTAGCGGGAGTGAGACCCAGTACTTC. It encodes CASNPSGSETQYF.

This chain uses TRBV6-5 with TRBJ2-7; 7 bases line up with TRBD1. Per the germline V gene, CDR1 is MNHEY and CDR2 is SVGAGI. V lost 4 bases, J lost 6 bases, and 6 bases stayed unmatched. The CDR3 has 13 residues. CDR3 amino acids: CASSFDSGGEQYF. The CDR3 coding sequence is TGTGCCAGCAGTTTTGATTCAGGGGGCGAGCAGTACTTC.

This clonotype was observed at least ten times. The chain couples TRBV11-2 to TRBJ1-2, with 11 positions matching TRBD1. The CDR3 spans 15 residues. V shed 5 bases, J shed 4 bases, and the junction held 6 bases outside the gene matches. The germline CDR1 and CDR2 sequences are SGHAT and FQNNGV. CDR3 in amino acids: CASSEDRGRIYGYTF. CDR3 in DNA: TGTGCCAGCAGCGAGGACAGGGGGCGGATCTATGGCTACACCTTC.

This clonotype was seen a handful of times. This sequence is one base from a far larger clone and is likely a read error. Lacking the conserved final phenylalanine or tryptophan, this CDR3 likely reflects a read error. It is unclear where the CDR3 begins or ends on the DNA, so no DNA is shown, and the CDR3 is as TCRdb lists it. The CDR3: CASSEEVSGAYEQYL. The genes are TRBV6-2 or TRBV6-3 and TRBJ2-3; no check of the table's D call, TRBD2, against the DNA was made. CDR1 is MNHEY and CDR2 is SVGEGT in the germline V gene. The CDR3 length equals 15 residues, ends included.

The sample holds many counts of this clonotype. This chain connects TRBV7-3 to TRBJ2-3; D not resolved. The germline V gene has CDR1 SGHTA and CDR2 FQGTGA. V was clipped by 5 bases and J by 7 bases, with 22 bases between them. The length of the CDR3 is 16 residues. The CDR3 DNA is TGTGCCAGCAGCGTGTATGTCGGCGCGCGGATTCATACGCAGTATTTT. Translated: CASSVYVGARIHTQYF.

In the case of this clonotype: A read error may account for a junction end that differs from germline. The rearrangement links TRBV3-1 to TRBJ1-3; D gene ambiguous. Germline CDR1 reads LGHDT; CDR2 reads YNNKEL (reference sequence). CDR3 length equals 16 residues. Here the CDR3 reads CASSPHDIFFGDTIYF. The CDR3 DNA sequence: TGTGCCAGCAGCCCCCATGACATTTTCTTTGGAGACACCATATATTTT.

The table lists this clonotype with many counts. The chain joins TRBV5-1 to TRBJ2-1; D call uncertain. The CDR3 runs 14 residues. The germline gives CDR1 SGHRS, CDR2 YFSETQ. Trimming removed 2 bases at V and 8 bases at J, with 14 bases between. CDR3 residues: CASSFIRFGDEQFF. The DNA for the CDR3 is TGCGCCAGCAGCTTTATCAGGTTCGGCGATGAGCAGTTCTTC.

The genes are TRBV3-1 and TRBJ1-4, with a possible D match to TRBD1 (6 bases). V lost 0 bases and J lost 3, with 8 bases in between. This CDR3 is 15 amino acids long. The germline V gene has CDR1 LGHDT and CDR2 YNNKEL (reference sequence). The CDR3 DNA sequence: TGTGCCAGCAGCCAAGAAGGGGGACCTAATGAAAAACTGTTTTTT. Translating it yields CASSQEGGPNEKLFF.